This TCR beta chain appears in the sequencing data of a study of patients and donors after allogeneic stem cell transplantation. Losses at the gene ends were 4 bases for V and 5 bases for J; bases not matched to a gene: 11. Per germline, CDR1 SGHTA and CDR2 FQGNSA. The CDR3 is 16 residues long. TCRdb processed the RT-PCR reads anew with MiXCR; each CDR3 protein has one entry. The table has approximately 140,000 distinct CDR3 sequences, about a third seen once; the top ten hold 50%. Specimen: blood, either unsorted or a sorted T cell fraction (not recorded which). The sequence came from a human donor who was either an allogeneic HSCT recipient or a stem cell or donor lymphocyte infusion donor (not recorded which). It is not recorded whose cells these are; they may come from a transplant donor. The rearrangement uses TRBV7-2 and TRBJ2-1; 7 bases are a match to TRBD2. CDR3 sequence (DNA): TGTGCCAGCAGCTCAGGGAGGGCTAGGCTAAACAATGAGCAGTTCTTC. Translating it yields CASSSGRARLNNEQFF.